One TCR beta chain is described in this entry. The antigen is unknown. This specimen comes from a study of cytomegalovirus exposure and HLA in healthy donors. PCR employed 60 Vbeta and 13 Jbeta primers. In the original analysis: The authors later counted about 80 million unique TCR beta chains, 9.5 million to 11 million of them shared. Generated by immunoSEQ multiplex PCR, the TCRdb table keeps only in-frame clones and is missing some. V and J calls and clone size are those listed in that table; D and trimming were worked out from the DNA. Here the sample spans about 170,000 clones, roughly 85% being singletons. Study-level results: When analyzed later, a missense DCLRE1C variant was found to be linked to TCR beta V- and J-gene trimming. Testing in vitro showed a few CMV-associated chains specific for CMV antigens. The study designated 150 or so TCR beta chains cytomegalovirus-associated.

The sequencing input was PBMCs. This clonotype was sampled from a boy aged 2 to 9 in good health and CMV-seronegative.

The CDR3 spells CASSDITGNQPQHF. The CDR3 nucleotides are TGTGCCAGCAGTGACATAACGGGCAATCAGCCCCAGCATTTT. The V and J genes are TRBV6-5 and TRBJ1-5; D ambiguous. V was cut by 5 bases and J by 2 bases, with 10 bases left in between. The CDR3 contains 14 residues. Germline values: CDR1 MNHEY, CDR2 SVGAGI.